Listed here is a single T cell receptor (beta chain). Its antigen remains unknown. The sample belongs to a study of shared clonotypes between healthy human individuals. About the study: Three plates were used per donor for CD4 naive, three for CD4 memory, two for CD8 naive and one for CD8 memory.

Germline assignment: CDR1 LGHNA and CDR2 YSLEER. There are 14 residues in the CDR3. The V segment lost 0 bases and the J segment 6 bases; nucleotides outside the gene matches: 5. Study-wide points: Larger estimated richness was generally seen in naive subsets than in memory subsets.

Replicate PCRs from sorted subsets contained around 200 ng DNA, which is approximately 30,000 T cell genomes. Sequenced by immunoSEQ multiplex PCR; TCRdb stores in-frame clones only, minus some. The repertoire includes 1,400,000 or so clones, 97% to 99% of them detected once, and 0.36% sits in the top ten. Input material: naive CD4+ T cells sorted from blood. Subset reported: CD45RA+ positively selected. V is TRBV4-3 and J is TRBJ2-7, with 7 bases identical to TRBD1. The receptor was derived from a man under 40 in good health. CDR3 protein: CASSQDTPGGEQYF. Written as DNA, the CDR3 is TGCGCCAGCAGCCAAGATACCCCAGGGGGCGAGCAGTACTTC.